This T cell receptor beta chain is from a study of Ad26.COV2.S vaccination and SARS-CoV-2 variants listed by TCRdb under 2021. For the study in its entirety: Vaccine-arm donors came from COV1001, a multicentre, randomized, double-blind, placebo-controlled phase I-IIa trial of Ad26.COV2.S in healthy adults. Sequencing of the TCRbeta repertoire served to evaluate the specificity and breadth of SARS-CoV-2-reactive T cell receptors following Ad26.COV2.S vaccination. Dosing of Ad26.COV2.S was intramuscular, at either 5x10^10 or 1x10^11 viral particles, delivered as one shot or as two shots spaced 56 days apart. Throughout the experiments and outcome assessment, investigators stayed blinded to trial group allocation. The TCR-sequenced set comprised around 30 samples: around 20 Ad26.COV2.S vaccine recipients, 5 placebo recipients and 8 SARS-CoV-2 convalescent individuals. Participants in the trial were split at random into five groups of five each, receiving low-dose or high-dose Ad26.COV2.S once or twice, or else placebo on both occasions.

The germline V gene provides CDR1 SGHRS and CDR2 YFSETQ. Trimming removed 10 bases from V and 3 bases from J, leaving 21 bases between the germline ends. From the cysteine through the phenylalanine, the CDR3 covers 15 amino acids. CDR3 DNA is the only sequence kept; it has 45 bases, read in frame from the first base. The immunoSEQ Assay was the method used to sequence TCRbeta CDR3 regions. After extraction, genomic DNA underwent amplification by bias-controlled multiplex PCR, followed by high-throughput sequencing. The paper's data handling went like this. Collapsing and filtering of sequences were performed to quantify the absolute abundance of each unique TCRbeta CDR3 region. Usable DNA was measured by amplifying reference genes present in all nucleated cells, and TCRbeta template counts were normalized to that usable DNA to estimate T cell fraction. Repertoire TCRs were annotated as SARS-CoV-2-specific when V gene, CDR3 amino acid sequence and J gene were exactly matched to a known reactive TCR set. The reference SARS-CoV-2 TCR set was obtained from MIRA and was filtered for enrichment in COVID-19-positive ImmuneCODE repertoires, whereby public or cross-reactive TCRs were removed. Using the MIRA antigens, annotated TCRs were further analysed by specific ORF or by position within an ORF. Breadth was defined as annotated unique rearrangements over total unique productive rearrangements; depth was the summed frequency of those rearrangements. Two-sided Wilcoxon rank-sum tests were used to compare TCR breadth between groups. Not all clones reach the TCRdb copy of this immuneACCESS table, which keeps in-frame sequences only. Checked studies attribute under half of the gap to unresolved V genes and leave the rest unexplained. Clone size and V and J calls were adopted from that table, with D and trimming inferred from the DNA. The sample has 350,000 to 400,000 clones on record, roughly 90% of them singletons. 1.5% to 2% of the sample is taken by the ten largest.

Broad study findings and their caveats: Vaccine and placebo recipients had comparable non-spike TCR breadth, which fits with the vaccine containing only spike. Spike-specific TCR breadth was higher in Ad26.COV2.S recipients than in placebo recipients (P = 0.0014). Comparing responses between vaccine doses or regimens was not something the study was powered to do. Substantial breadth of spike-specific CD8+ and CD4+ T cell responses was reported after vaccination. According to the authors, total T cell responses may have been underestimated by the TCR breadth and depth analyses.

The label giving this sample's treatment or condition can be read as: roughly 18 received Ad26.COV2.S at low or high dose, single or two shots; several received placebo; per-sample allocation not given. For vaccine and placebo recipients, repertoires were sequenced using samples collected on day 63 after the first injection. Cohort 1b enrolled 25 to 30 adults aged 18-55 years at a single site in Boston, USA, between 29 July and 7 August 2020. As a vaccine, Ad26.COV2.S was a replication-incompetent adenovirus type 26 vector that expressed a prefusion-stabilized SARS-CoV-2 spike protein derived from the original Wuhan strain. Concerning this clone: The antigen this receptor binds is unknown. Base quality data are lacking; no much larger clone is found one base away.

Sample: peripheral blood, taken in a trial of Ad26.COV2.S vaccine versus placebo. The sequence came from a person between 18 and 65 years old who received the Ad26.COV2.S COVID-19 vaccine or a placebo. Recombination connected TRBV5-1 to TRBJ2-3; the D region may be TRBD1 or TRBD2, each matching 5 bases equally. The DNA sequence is TGCGCCTCTAGCCCCCAGGGTTCTAGAACAGATACGCAGTATTTT. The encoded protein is CASSPQGSRTDTQYF.